This T cell receptor beta chain was recorded in a study of T-cell memory formation after mild COVID-19. In its sample, this clonotype was seen many times. The antigen is undetermined. The CDR3 has 15 amino acids. In germline, CDR1 is SGHRS, CDR2 YFSETQ. V shed 4 bases, J shed 2 bases, and the junction held 3 bases outside the gene matches. Notes on the study in general: There were some responding clones in pre-infection memory, which suggested that cross-reactive memory had joined. For contracting clones, CD4+ ones sat mainly in CM and EM, CD8+ in EMRA. Day 15 to 85 contracting clones showed balanced CD4/CD8; later expanders leaned CD4+.

Sample barcodes and UMIs were carried by the TCR alpha and TCR beta cDNA libraries that 5'RACE generated with constant-segment primers. From the 5' RACE reads, TCRdb called clonotypes with MiXCR, one entry per CDR3 protein. Of about 180,000 distinct CDR3 sequences in the sample, under 20% were seen once. The sample comprised PBMCs or a T cell subset sorted from them (not recorded which). V and J are TRBV5-1 and TRBJ2-5; the match to TRBD2 covers 12 bases. The origin of this receptor is a young man who had mild COVID-19 (a few samples of this study predate the infection). Cell type and time point are not known. The CDR3 sequence: CASSPGLAGQETQYF. The CDR3 nucleotides read TGCGCCAGCAGCCCCGGACTAGCGGGGCAAGAGACCCAGTACTTC.